This T cell receptor beta chain was profiled in a study of blood T cell repertoires in COVID-19 (TCRdb year 2020). About the investigation overall: The collaborator samples originated in the United States, Italy and Spain and spanned the acute and convalescent phases of COVID-19. The samples were drawn from the first 160 participants of the ongoing ImmuneRACE study and from 950 to 1,500 subjects provided by 6 global collaborators. Subjects who had been exposed to COVID-19, were actively infected with it, or had recovered from it provided the deeply sampled blood TCRbeta repertoires that made up the dataset. Where HLA class I and class II types were available, the types were taken from metadata supplied by the sample provider, not from assay-based typing. The repertoires were released in a freely available public database meant as a resource for research on the immune response to SARS-CoV-2. The prospective study material was composed of cDNA or gDNA derived from T cells, B-cell-depleted T cells, or PBMCs. Nearly every sample came with metadata listing a de-identified subject ID, COVID-19 status, age in years and sex.

What the research found in general, with its limitations: The amount of clinical and demographic metadata varied by source and participant and was provided uncurated.

Its CDR3 holds 15 amino acids, cysteine through phenylalanine. The only DNA kept is the CDR3, 45 bases in frame from the first base. CDR1 and CDR2 are read off the germline V gene as SNHLY and FYNNEI. The germline V and J ends show losses of 2 bases and 2 bases respectively, and no gene match explains 2 bases of the junction. TCRbeta CDR3 regions were amplified from genomic DNA by means of the immunoSEQ Assay, a bias-controlled multiplex PCR. On the study's bioinformatics: Nucleated cell counts per sample were estimated from amplification of reference gene primers within the assay. To quantify the absolute abundance of each unique TCRbeta CDR3 rearrangement, sequence reads were collapsed and filtered. Productive Simpson clonality was computed per sample as the square root of Simpson's diversity index over productive rearrangements. Here the immuneACCESS table is served through TCRdb, limited to in-frame sequences with V and J called. Missing clones are a known gap in these copies; in checked studies unresolved V genes cover under half, and the rest lacks a known reason. The DNA gave D and trimming, while V, J and clone size come from that table. This sample has some 40,000 clones in its table, and approximately 90% of those were observed once. The ten largest make up around 0.37% of the sample.

In the case of this clone: The antigen it binds to is not known. Within one base of it there is no much larger clone, and no base qualities were kept.

In Seattle, one collaborating source enrolled patients while the infection was active and tracked those patients longitudinally over the course of disease. Whole blood was collected in K2EDTA tubes by collaborating institutions according to the institutions' own protocols. For TCRbeta analysis, collaborators shipped samples in one of three forms: frozen whole blood, isolated PBMCs, or DNA extracted from either of those sample types. The sequenced sample consisted of peripheral blood. This chain is built from TRBV2 and TRBJ1-4, with TRBD1 identical over 7 junction bases. The TCR originated in a man between 45 and 60 years old with COVID-19, enrolled during active disease. The sequenced DNA: TGTGCCAGCAGTGAATGGGGACAGACTAATGAAAAACTGTTTTTT. This codes for CASSEWGQTNEKLFF.